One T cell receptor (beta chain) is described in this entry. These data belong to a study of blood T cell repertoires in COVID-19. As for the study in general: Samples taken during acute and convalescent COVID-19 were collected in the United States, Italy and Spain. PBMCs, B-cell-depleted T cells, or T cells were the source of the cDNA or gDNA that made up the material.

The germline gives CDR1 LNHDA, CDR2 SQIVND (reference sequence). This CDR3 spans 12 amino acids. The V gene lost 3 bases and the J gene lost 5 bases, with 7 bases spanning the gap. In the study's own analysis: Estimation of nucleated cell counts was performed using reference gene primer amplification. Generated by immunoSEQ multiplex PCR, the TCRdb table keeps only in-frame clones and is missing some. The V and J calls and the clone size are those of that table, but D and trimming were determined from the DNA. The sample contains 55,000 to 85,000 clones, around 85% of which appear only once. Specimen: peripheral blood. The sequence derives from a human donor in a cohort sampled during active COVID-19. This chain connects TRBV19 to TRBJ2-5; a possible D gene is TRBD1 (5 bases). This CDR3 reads CASSIKGETQYF. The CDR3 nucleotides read TGTGCCAGTAGTATTAAGGGGGAGACCCAGTACTTC.